A selection of T cell receptor beta chains follows, all from one sample in a study of T cells after yellow fever vaccination. MiXCR, applied by TCRdb to the 5' RACE reads, yields one record per CDR3 protein. The table has about 53,000 distinct CDR3 sequences, more than 5.5% seen once; the top ten hold around two fifths. This sample comprised CD8+ T cells sorted from PBMCs, obtained on the day of the first yellow fever vaccination. These receptors were taken from a man aged 18 to 29 who received the YFV17D yellow fever vaccine. CDR3s include the opening cysteine and the closing phenylalanine or tryptophan. The D gene is left open where the match is weak. Clone size is given for some rows only: seen once, a few or many times, or a class if the clone is expanded.

V	J	D	size	DNA	CDR3
TRBV3-1	TRBJ2-1	TRBD2	many	TGTGCCAGCAGCCAGTGGACTAGTAGAAATGAGCAGTTCTTC	CASSQWTSRNEQFF
TRBV29-1	TRBJ1-1	NA	once	TGCAGCGCCGGGACGGGGAACACTGAAGCTTTCTTT	CSAGTGNTEAFF
TRBV4-3	TRBJ1-5	NA	NA	TGCGCCAGCAGCCGAGACCGAAGGGGGGCTGCGCATTTT	CASSRDRRGAAHF
TRBV18	TRBJ2-7	TRBD1	NA	TGTGCCAGCTCACCCTACCACCGTGACAGGGGAATGGAGCCCTACGAGCAGTACTTC	CASSPYHRDRGMEPYEQYF
TRBV29-1	TRBJ2-1	NA	many	TGCAGCGTTGAAATGCCGTCTGCAGGGAATGAGCAGTTCTTC	CSVEMPSAGNEQFF
TRBV7-2	TRBJ2-1	TRBD2	few	TGTGCCAGCAGCCTTCTTAGCGGGGGGTCCGATGAGCAGTTCTTC	CASSLLSGGSDEQFF
TRBV27	TRBJ2-2	NA	many	TGTGCCAGCAGTTTCCCGGGCGGGGAGCTGTTTTTT	CASSFPGGELFF
TRBV29-1	TRBJ1-4	NA	many	TGCAGCGTTGAAGGAGAGGGCCGAAAACTGTTTTTT	CSVEGEGRKLFF
TRBV11-1	TRBJ1-1	NA	few	TGTGCCAGCAGCTTAGGAGGGACATCGATTTGGAACACTGAAGCTTTCTTT	CASSLGGTSIWNTEAFF
TRBV27	TRBJ1-5	NA	many	TGTGCCAGCAGTTTAAGTGCCGGTATTCAGCCCCAGCATTTT	CASSLSAGIQPQHF
TRBV11-2	TRBJ2-5	NA	few	TGTGCCAGCAGTCATATCGCGGTCTTCACACAAGAGACCCAGTACTTC	CASSHIAVFTQETQYF
TRBV15	TRBJ2-1	NA	NA	TGTGCCACCAGCAGAGCCCTCGGACGCAATGAGCAGTTCTTC	CATSRALGRNEQFF
TRBV9	TRBJ2-1	NA	many	TGTGCCAGCAGCCAAGATCCCCGGTGGGAGCAGTTCTTC	CASSQDPRWEQFF
TRBV6-6	TRBJ1-1	TRBD1	many	TGTGCCAGCAGTTCAGGGGGCACTGAAGCTTTCTTT	CASSSGGTEAFF
TRBV19	TRBJ1-6	NA	few	TGTGCCAGTAGTAAAGACATACGTTCACCCCTCCACTTT	CASSKDIRSPLHF
TRBV7-6	TRBJ2-2	TRBD1	many	TGTGCCAGCAGCTTAGCGGCCCAGGGGGCCGGGGAGCTGTTTTTT	CASSLAAQGAGELFF
TRBV13	TRBJ2-7	TRBD1	NA	TGTGCCAGCAGCGTCAGGGGGCTGGACGAGCAGTACTTC	CASSVRGLDEQYF
TRBV6-2/TRBV6-3	TRBJ2-2	TRBD2	few	TGTGCCAGCAGTTACGCAGGGCCAGGGGGACTAGCGGGGCACACCGGGGAGCTGTTTTTT	CASSYAGPGGLAGHTGELFF
TRBV5-1	TRBJ2-2	NA	few	TGCGCCAGCAGCTTGGACGGGCCCGGGGAGCTGTTTTTT	CASSLDGPGELFF
TRBV12-3/TRBV12-4	TRBJ1-2	TRBD1	few	TGTGCCAGCAGTTGGACAGGGGAAGGCTACACCTTC	CASSWTGEGYTF
TRBV11-2	TRBJ2-3	TRBD1	many	TGTGCCAGCAGCTCCACGGACAGGGGTAGCACAGATACGCAGTATTTT	CASSSTDRGSTDTQYF
TRBV7-2	TRBJ2-1	NA	many	TGTGCCAGCAGCTTAGAAGGGGGGGACGAAACGGGGCAGTTCTTC	CASSLEGGDETGQFF
TRBV7-9	TRBJ1-1	TRBD1	few	TGTGCCAGCAGGATGGAGGGACAGGGGCGTGCGGAAGCTTTCTTT	CASRMEGQGRAEAFF
TRBV24-1	TRBJ1-2	NA	NA	TGTGCCACCAGTGATCACTCGCAGGGGCACTATGGCTACACCTTC	CATSDHSQGHYGYTF
TRBV7-2	TRBJ1-1	NA	NA	TGTGCCAGCAGCTCACTCACGATAGGTTATCGTGCTGAAGCTTTCTTT	CASSSLTIGYRAEAFF
TRBV7-3	TRBJ1-1	TRBD1	many	TGTGCCAGCAGCGAAGAACCCGGGACAGATGAAGCTTTCTTT	CASSEEPGTDEAFF
TRBV20-1	TRBJ2-1	NA	few	TGCAGTGCTAGCTGGGTAGGTTTCGGCTCCTACAATGAGCAGTTCTTC	CSASWVGFGSYNEQFF
TRBV27	TRBJ2-3	NA	many	TGTGCCAGCAGTCTTAGCACAGATACGCAGTATTTT	CASSLSTDTQYF
TRBV10-3	TRBJ2-7	NA	many	TGTGCCACCCGAGAAGTCAGGGGCACCTACGAGCAGTACTTC	CATREVRGTYEQYF
TRBV6-2/TRBV6-3	TRBJ1-2	NA	NA	TGTGCCAGCAGTTCGGGGACGGTTGGCTACACCTTC	CASSSGTVGYTF
TRBV7-9	TRBJ1-1	NA	few	TGTGCCAGCAGCTTTGCCACCATGAACACTGAAGCTTTCTTT	CASSFATMNTEAFF
TRBV29-1	TRBJ2-5	TRBD2	NA	TGCAGCGTTGTACTAGCGGGGGGCGCCGAGACCCAGTACTTC	CSVVLAGGAETQYF
TRBV10-3	TRBJ2-3	TRBD2	many	TGTGCCATCAGGGAGCGGGGGGTACCTGCCGATACGCAGTATTTT	CAIRERGVPADTQYF
TRBV6-2/TRBV6-3	TRBJ2-1	NA	many	TGTGCCAGCAGTTACTTCAATGAGCAGTTCTTC	CASSYFNEQFF
TRBV19	TRBJ2-7	NA	many	TGTGCCAGTAGTACCCTCGGGGAGGAGCAGTACTTC	CASSTLGEEQYF
TRBV4-1	TRBJ2-7	NA	NA	TGCGCCAGCAGCCAAGGCCGGGGGCGATACGAGCAGTACTTC	CASSQGRGRYEQYF
TRBV27	TRBJ2-3	NA	many	TGTGCCAGCAGTTTAATTGCAGCAGGGCCCACAGATACGCAGTATTTT	CASSLIAAGPTDTQYF